The following is a T cell receptor beta chain sequence with its context. The target antigen is unknown. These data are taken from a study of cytomegalovirus exposure and HLA in healthy donors. This CDR3 contains 15 residues. The PCR had 60 Vbeta and 13 Jbeta primers. TCRdb keeps only in-frame clones here, not all; method: immunoSEQ multiplex PCR. The sample contains about 150,000 clones, roughly 80% of which appear only once. Study results and limitations: Analysis was carried out at a later point, and it linked a missense DCLRE1C variant to TCR beta V- and J-gene trimming. Researchers reported from a later analysis that most CMV-associated TCR beta chains appeared HLA-restricted. Available immune exposure information covered CMV serostatus only. Accurate predictions that matched the HLA-A and HLA-B alleles of most subjects were reportedly made from TCR beta sequences.

Input material: PBMCs. The genes are TRBV7-5 and TRBJ2-2; no check of the table's D call, TRBD1, against the DNA was made. TRBV7-5 is designated a pseudogene. This TCR was recovered from a man aged 25 to 45 in good health and CMV-seropositive. The CDR3 nucleotides read TGTGTCAGAAGCTTCTCGACAACGAACACCGGGGAGCTGTTTTTT. This codes for CVRSFSTTNTGELFF.